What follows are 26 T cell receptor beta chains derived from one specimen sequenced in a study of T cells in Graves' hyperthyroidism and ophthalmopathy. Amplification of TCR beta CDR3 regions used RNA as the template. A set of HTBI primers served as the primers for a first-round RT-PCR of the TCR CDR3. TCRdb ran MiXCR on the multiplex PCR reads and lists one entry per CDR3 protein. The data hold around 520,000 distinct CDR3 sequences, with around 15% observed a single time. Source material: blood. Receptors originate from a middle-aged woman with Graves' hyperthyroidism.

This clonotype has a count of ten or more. CDR3 region: CSATQRTGNTGELFF. The DNA for the CDR3 is TGCAGTGCTACACAGCGGACAGGGAACACCGGGGAGCTGTTTTTT. The chain combines TRBV20-1 with TRBJ2-2, with 7 bases aligning to TRBD1. Losses at the gene ends were 4 bases for V and 1 base for J; bases not matched to a gene: 6. The CDR3 runs 15 residues. Germline V gene data show CDR1 as DFQATT and CDR2 as SNEGSKA (reference sequence).

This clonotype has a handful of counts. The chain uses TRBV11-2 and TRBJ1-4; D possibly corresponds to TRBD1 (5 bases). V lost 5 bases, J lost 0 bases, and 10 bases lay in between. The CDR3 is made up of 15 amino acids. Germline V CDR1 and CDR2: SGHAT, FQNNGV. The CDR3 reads CASSQEGATNEKLFF. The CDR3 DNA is TGTGCCAGCAGCCAAGAAGGGGCAACTAATGAAAAACTGTTTTTT.

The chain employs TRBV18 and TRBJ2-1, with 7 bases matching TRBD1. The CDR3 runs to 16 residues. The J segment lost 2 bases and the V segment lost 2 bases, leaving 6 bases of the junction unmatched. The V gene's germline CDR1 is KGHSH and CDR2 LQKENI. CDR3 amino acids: CASSPVPGTAYNEQFF. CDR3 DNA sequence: TGTGCCAGCTCACCAGTTCCCGGGACAGCCTACAATGAGCAGTTCTTC.

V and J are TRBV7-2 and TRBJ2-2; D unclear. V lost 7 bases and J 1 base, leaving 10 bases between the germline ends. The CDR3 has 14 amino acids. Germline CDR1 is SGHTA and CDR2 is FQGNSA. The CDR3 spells CASNLGQNTGELFF. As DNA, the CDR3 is TGTGCCAGCAACTTGGGCCAGAACACCGGGGAGCTGTTTTTT.

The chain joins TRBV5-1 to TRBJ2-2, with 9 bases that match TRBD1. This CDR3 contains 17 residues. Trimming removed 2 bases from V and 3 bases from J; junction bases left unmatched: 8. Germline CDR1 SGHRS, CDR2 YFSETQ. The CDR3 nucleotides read TGCGCCAGCAGCTTATCAACGGGACAGGGTCACACCGGGGAGCTGTTTTTT. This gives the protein CASSLSTGQGHTGELFF.

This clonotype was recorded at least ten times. In DNA form, the CDR3 reads TGCAGTGCTAGAGCAAGTGTGGCGGGAGGGCCCGAGCAGTACTTC. It is translated as CSARASVAGGPEQYF. This chain uses TRBV20-1 with TRBJ2-7; 9 bases line up with TRBD2. CDR1 and CDR2 (germline): DFQATT, SNEGSKA (reference sequence). Trimming cost V 1 base and J 6 bases; bases outside gene matches: 10. The CDR3 is 15 amino acids.

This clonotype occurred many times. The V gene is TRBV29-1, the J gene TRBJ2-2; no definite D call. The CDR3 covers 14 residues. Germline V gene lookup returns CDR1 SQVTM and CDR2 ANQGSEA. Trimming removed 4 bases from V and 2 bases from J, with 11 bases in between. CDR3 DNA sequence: TGCAGCGTTGGACCGGACCGAAACACCGGGGAGCTGTTTTTT. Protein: CSVGPDRNTGELFF.

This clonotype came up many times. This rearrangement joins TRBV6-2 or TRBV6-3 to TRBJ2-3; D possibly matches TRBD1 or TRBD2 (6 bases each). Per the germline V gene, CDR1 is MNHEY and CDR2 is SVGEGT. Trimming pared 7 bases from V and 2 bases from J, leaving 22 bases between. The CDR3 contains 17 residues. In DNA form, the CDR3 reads TGTGCCAGCACCTCAAGCCGGGGGCGAGATATCACAGATACGCAGTATTTT. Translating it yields CASTSSRGRDITDTQYF.

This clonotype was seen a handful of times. As DNA, the CDR3 is TGTGCCAGTAGGAATTCCGGGACAGGGGGCTATGGCTACACCTTC. Amino acids: CASRNSGTGGYGYTF. The chain combines TRBV19 with TRBJ1-2, with 11 bases lining up with TRBD1. CDR1 LNHDA and CDR2 SQIVND come from the germline V gene (reference sequence). The junction had 7 bases not matched to a gene; V was cut back by 6 bases and J by 4 bases. CDR3 length: 15 amino acids.

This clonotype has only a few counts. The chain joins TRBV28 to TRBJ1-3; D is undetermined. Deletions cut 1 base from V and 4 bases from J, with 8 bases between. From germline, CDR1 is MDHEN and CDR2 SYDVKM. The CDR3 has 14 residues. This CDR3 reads CASSLSIPGNTIYF. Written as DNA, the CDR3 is TGTGCCAGCAGTTTATCCATACCCGGAAACACCATATATTTT.

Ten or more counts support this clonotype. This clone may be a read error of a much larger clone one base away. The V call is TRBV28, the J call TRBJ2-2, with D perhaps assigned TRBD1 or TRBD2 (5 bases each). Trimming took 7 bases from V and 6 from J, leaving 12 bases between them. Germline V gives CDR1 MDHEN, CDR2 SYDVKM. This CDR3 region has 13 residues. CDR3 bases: TGTGCCAGCATCCTTAGGGGAGCCGGGGAGCTGTTTTTT. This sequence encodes CASILRGAGELFF.

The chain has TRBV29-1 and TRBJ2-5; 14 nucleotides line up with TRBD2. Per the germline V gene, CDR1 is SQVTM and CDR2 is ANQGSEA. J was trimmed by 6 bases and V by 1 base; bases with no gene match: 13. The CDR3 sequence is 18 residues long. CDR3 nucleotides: TGCAGCGTTGAAGGTCCGGGACTAGCGGGAGTAGTAGTAAAGACCCAGTACTTC. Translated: CSVEGPGLAGVVVKTQYF.

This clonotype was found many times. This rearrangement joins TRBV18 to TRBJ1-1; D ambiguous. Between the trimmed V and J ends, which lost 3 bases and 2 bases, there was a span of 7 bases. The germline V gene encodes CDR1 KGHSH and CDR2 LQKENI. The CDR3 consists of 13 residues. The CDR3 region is CASSPRSNTEAFF. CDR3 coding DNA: TGTGCCAGCTCACCTAGATCAAACACTGAAGCTTTCTTT.

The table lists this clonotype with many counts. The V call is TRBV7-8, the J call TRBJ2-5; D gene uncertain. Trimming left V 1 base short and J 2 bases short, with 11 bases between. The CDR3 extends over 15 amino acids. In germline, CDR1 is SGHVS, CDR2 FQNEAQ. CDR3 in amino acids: CASSLVLTAQETQYF. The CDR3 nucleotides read TGTGCCAGCAGCTTAGTTTTAACAGCACAAGAGACCCAGTACTTC.

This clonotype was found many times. In nucleotides, the CDR3 is TGTGCCTGGAGTTTGCGGGAGGGCTACGAGCAGTACTTC. Protein sequence: CAWSLREGYEQYF. The gene calls are TRBV30 and TRBJ2-7; TRBD2 matches 9 bases. In germline, CDR1 is GTSNPN, CDR2 SVGIG (reference sequence). CDR3 length equals 13 residues. Trimming at V came to 2 bases and at J to 3 bases, leaving 2 bases not matched to a gene.

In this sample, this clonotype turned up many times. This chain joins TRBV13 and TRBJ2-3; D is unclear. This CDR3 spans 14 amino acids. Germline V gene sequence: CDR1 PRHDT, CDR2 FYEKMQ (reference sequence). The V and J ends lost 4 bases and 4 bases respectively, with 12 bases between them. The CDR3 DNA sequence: TGTGCCAGCAGCTCGCAGGCGGTTTCAGATACGCAGTATTTT. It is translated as CASSSQAVSDTQYF.

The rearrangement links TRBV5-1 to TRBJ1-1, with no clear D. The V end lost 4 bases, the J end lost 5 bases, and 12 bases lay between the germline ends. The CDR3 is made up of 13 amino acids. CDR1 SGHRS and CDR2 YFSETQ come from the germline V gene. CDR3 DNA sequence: TGCGCCAGCAGCCCTTTCGGGAGTACTGAAGCTTTCTTT. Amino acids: CASSPFGSTEAFF.

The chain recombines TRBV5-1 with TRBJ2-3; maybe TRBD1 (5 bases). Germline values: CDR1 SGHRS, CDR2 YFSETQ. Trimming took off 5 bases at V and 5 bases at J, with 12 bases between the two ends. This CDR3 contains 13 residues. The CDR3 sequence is CASRFRDEDTQYF. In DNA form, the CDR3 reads TGCGCCAGCAGGTTCAGGGATGAAGATACGCAGTATTTT.

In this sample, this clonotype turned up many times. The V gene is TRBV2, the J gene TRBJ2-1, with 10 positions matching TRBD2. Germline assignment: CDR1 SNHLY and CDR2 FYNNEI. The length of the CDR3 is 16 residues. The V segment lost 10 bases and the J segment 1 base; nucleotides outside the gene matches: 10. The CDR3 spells CANQFGTSASYNEQFF. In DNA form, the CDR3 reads TGTGCCAACCAGTTTGGGACTAGCGCATCCTACAATGAGCAGTTCTTC.

The CDR3 DNA sequence: TGTGCCAGCAGTTTAGGCCCCAGGGTAGACCAGCCCCAGCATTTT. Translating gives CASSLGPRVDQPQHF. The V call is TRBV28, the J call TRBJ1-5, with D perhaps matching TRBD1 (5 bases). Trimming shortened V by 2 bases and J by 7 bases, and 15 bases separated the two germline ends. This CDR3 has 15 residues. Germline values: CDR1 MDHEN, CDR2 SYDVKM.

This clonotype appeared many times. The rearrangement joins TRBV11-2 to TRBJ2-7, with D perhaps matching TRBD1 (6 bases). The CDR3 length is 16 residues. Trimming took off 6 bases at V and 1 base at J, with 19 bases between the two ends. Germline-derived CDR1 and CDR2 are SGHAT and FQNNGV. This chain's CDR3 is CASRSLTGLWSYEQYF. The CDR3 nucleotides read TGTGCCAGCAGGAGTTTAACAGGGCTTTGGTCCTACGAGCAGTACTTC.

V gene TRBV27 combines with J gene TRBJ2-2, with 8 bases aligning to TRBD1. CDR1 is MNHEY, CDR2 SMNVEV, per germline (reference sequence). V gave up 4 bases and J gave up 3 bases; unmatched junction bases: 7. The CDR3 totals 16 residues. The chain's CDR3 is CASSYQTGAYTGELFF. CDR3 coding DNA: TGTGCCAGCAGTTATCAGACAGGGGCCTACACCGGGGAGCTGTTTTTT.

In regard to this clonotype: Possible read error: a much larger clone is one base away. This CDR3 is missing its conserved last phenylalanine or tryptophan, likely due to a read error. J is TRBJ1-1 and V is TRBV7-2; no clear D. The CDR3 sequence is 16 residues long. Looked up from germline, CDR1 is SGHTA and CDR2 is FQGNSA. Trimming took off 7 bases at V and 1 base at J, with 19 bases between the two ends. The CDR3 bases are TGTGCCAGCACCTTGGCTGAGGAGTGGGGGAACACTGAAGCTTTCTTA. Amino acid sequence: CASTLAEEWGNTEAFL.

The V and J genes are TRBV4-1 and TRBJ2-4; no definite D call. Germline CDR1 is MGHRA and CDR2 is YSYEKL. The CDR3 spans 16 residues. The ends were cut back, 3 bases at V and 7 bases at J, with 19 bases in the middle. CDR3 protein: CASSHVPLLPGNIQYF. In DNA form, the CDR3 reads TGCGCCAGCAGCCATGTCCCGCTGCTCCCCGGTAACATTCAGTACTTC.

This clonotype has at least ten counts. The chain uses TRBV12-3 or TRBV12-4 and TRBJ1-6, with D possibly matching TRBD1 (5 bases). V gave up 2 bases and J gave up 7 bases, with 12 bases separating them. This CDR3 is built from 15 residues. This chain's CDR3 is CASSLYPQENSPLHF. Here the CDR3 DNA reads TGTGCCAGCAGTTTATACCCACAGGAGAATTCACCCCTCCACTTT.

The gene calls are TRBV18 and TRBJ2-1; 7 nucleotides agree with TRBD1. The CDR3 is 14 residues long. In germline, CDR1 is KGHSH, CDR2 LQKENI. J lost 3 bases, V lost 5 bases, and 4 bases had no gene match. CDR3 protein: CASSTQGFYNEQFF. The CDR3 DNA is TGTGCCAGCTCAACACAGGGGTTCTACAATGAGCAGTTCTTC.